Presented here are 3 T cell receptor beta chains from one specimen sequenced in a study of T cell responses to AZD1222 COVID-19 vaccine. The protocol was immunoSEQ multiplex PCR, while the TCRdb copy is restricted to in-frame clones and leaves out a portion. The sample lists roughly 140,000 clones, roughly 92% seen once, with about 9.4% in the top ten. Sequences were derived from peripheral blood, sampled 28 days after the second AZD1222 dose. Every receptor here comes from an adult who received the AZD1222 COVID-19 vaccine.

V is TRBV6-5 and J is TRBJ1-4; possible D gene TRBD1, 5 bases. Germline CDR1 and CDR2: MNHEY and SVGAGI. CDR3 length: 13 residues. The V end was cut by 6 bases, the J end by 11 bases, with 16 bases between. The chain's CDR3 is CASSGAEPRKLFF. The CDR3 region has the DNA TGTGCCAGCAGCGGGGCAGAACCGAGGAAACTGTTTTTT.

The chain is built from TRBV15 and TRBJ1-1; weak D call: TRBD1 (6 bases). Trimming removed 5 bases at V and 7 bases at J, with 11 bases between. This CDR3 has 12 residues. The germline V gene encodes CDR1 LNHNV and CDR2 YYDKDF (reference sequence). CDR3 in DNA: TGTGCCACCAGCCCTCAGGGGATTGAAGCTTTCTTT. Translated, it gives CATSPQGIEAFF.

V is TRBV28 and J is TRBJ1-5; no reliable D call. Germline CDR1 and CDR2: MDHEN and SYDVKM. This CDR3 region has 21 residues. Trimming shortened V by 4 bases and J by 0 bases, and 28 bases separated the two germline ends. The CDR3 sequence: CASSSGGRKRHEDASNQPQHF. CDR3 DNA sequence: TGTGCCAGCAGTTCTGGTGGACGGAAGAGGCATGAGGACGCTAGCAATCAGCCCCAGCATTTT. The complete variable domain, with remaining parts taken from reference TRBV28 and TRBJ1-5, reads DVKVTQSSRYLVKRTGEKVFLECVQDMDHENMFWYRQDPGLGLRLIYFSYDVKMKEKGDIPEGYSVSREKKERFSLILESASTNQTSMYLCASSSGGRKRHEDASNQPQHFGDGTRLSIL.